The subject of this entry is one TCR beta chain. Its target is not known. This entry comes from a study of monozygotic twins with inflammatory bowel disease. Study findings and constraints: Researchers were unable to tell different T cell subtypes apart.

Each of TCRalpha and TCRbeta cDNA went through two nested PCRs, lasting approximately 16 and 9 cycles. Following a re-call of the 5' RACE reads, TCRdb has one entry per CDR3 protein and lacks DNA. Recorded here are some 170,000 distinct CDR3 sequences; the top ten clones represent around 2.4%. Germline CDR1 is MDHEN and CDR2 is SYDVKM. The CDR3 is 16 residues long. The sequence was obtained from a human donor with ulcerative colitis or Crohn's disease, or a healthy co-twin of an affected twin (not recorded which). Sequenced sample: blood. This rearrangement joins TRBV28 to TRBJ2-1; lacking DNA, the TRBD2 call made by TCRdb goes unchecked. CDR3 sequence reads: CASSFNPGGPNNEQFF.